This T cell receptor beta chain is drawn from a study of cytomegalovirus exposure and HLA in healthy donors. For this clone: Its antigen is unknown.

Study-level points and caveats: There were fewer than 200 TCR beta chains listed as cytomegalovirus-associated.

The PCR made use of 60 Vbeta and 13 Jbeta primers. Authors' data handling: A follow-up analysis tallied tens of millions of unique TCR beta chains, roughly 9.9 million shared. The data were produced by immunoSEQ multiplex PCR, yet TCRdb's version contains in-frame clones alone and is incomplete. That table is the source of V, J and clone size, and D and trimming were worked out from the DNA. In the table there are roughly 110,000 clones, 60% to 85% of which are singletons. Germline CDR1 and CDR2: MGHDK and SYGVNS. With V trimmed by 8 bases and J by 3 bases, 13 bases remained unmatched. The CDR3 runs 16 residues. Despite likely unrecorded immune exposures, the donors were nominally healthy at the time of sampling.

This chain connects TRBV25-1 to TRBJ2-1; 7 bases line up with TRBD1. The source of this sequence is a male donor in good health and CMV-seropositive. Source material: PBMCs. The CDR3 loop is CASGPGRDSLYNEQFF. CDR3 bases: TGTGCCAGCGGCCCCGGCCGGGACAGCCTCTACAATGAGCAGTTCTTC. The full variable domain, in which reference TRBV25-1 and TRBJ2-1 provide the parts outside the CDR3, is EADIYQTPRYLVIGTGKKITLECSQTMGHDKMYWYQQDPGMELHLIHYSYGVNSTEKGDLSSESTVSRIRTEHFPLTLESARPSHTSQYLCASGPGRDSLYNEQFFGPGTRLTVL.